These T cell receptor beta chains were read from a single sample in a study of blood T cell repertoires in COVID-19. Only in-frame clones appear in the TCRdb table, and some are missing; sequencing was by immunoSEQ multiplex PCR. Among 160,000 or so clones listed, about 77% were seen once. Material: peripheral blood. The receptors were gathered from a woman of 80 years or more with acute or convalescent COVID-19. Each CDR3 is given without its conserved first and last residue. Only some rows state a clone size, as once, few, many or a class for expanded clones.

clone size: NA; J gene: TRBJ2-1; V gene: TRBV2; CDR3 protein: ASRDREYNEQF
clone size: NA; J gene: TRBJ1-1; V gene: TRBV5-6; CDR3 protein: ASSLAGEVGMNTEAF
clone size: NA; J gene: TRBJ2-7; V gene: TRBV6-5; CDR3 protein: ASSTGTIRREQY
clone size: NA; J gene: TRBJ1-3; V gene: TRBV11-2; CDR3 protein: ASSLSLGNTIY
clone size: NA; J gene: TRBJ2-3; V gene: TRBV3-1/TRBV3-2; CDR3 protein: ASSQDHAGGGADTQY
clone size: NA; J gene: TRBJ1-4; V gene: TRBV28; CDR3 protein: ASSRTGANEKLF
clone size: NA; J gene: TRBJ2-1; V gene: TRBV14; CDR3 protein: ASSSRLAAAYNEQF
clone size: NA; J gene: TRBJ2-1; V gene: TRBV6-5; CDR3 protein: ASSRGQGGDNEQF
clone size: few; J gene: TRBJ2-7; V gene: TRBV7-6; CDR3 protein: ASSLNPREQY
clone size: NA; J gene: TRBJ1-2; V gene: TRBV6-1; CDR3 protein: ASSWVQGEDGYT
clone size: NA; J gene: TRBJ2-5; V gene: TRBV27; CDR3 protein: ASRGWGGKETQY
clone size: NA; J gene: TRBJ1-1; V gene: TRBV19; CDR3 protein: ASSPTQGKGYAEAF
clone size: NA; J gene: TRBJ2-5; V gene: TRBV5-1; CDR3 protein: ASTGLAGQETQY
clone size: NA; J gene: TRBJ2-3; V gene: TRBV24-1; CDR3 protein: ATSDPSPSATDTQY
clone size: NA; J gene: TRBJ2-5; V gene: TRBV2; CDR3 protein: ASSEAGTSLETQY
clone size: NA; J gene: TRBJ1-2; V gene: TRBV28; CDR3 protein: ASSFLVHDSRRSYGYT
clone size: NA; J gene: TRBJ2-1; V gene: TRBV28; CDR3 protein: ASSSQGNEQF
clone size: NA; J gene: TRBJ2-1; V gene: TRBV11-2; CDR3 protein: ASSLIASGGNEQF
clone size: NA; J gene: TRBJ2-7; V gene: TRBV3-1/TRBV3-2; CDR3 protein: ASSQGALADHYEQY
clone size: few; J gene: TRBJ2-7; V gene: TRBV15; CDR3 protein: ATSRDSISYEQY
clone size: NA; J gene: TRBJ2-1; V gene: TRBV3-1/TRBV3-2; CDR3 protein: ASRLGTARNEQF
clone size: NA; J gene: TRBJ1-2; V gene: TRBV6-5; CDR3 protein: ASSSPGRGARGYT
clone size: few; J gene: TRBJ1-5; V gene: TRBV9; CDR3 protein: ASSVAPGQDQPQH